Below, 22 T cell receptor beta chains from the same sample are listed, as sequenced in a study of T-cell reconstitution after alpha-beta-depleted transplantation in children. Unique molecular identifiers tagged the TCRbeta library. Using its own MiXCR run on the PCR reads, TCRdb lists one record per CDR3 protein. In the table there are some 400,000 distinct CDR3 sequences, over 20% of which are singletons. Sequencing was performed on PBMCs from the stem cell graft donor, taken from the stem cell graft. Receptors were obtained from a human donor who donated a stem cell graft to a child with acute myeloid leukemia.

This clonotype was seen a handful of times. The chain recombines TRBV10-2 with TRBJ1-6, with D possibly being TRBD1 (6 bases). The CDR3 consists of 21 residues. Trimming pared 6 bases from V and 0 bases from J, leaving 27 bases between. Germline V CDR1 and CDR2: WSHSY, SAAADI. CDR3 sequence (DNA): TGCGCCAGCAGGGCCGTTGGGGCCCCAGGGGAGTTAAGCTCCTATAATTCACCCCTCCACTTT. This gives the protein CASRAVGAPGELSSYNSPLHF.

The genes are TRBV20-1 and TRBJ2-7, with TRBD2 as a possible D gene (6 bases). This CDR3 comprises 13 residues. Trimming stripped 3 bases from V and 0 bases from J, with 9 bases between. In germline, CDR1 is DFQATT, CDR2 SNEGSKA (reference sequence). The CDR3 bases are TGCAGTGCTAGGTGGGACTTCTCCTACGAGCAGTACTTC. Translation gives CSARWDFSYEQYF.

The V and J genes are TRBV7-2 and TRBJ2-3, with 7 bases lining up with TRBD2. Germline V gene lookup returns CDR1 SGHTA and CDR2 FQGNSA. Losses at the gene ends were 5 bases for V and 4 bases for J; bases not matched to a gene: 9. There are 15 residues in the CDR3. The DNA of the CDR3 is TGTGCCAGCAGCCCCGGGTTGGGGGGGGCAGATACGCAGTATTTT. Its protein is CASSPGLGGADTQYF.

This clonotype was counted ten times or more. The chain has TRBV10-3 and TRBJ2-7; possibly TRBD1 or TRBD2 for D (5 bases each). The V gene lost 3 bases and the J gene lost 5 bases, with 29 bases spanning the gap. This CDR3 has 19 residues. Germline values: CDR1 ENHRY, CDR2 SYGVKD. CDR3 bases: TGTGCCATCAGTGATACGGTCTTGGAGTGGAGGCAGGGCGAGGACGAGCAGTACTTC. Amino acids: CAISDTVLEWRQGEDEQYF.

This clonotype was found a few times. The genes are TRBV12-3 or TRBV12-4 and TRBJ1-1; 8 bases fit TRBD1. With V trimmed by 6 bases and J by 4 bases, 4 bases remained unmatched. The CDR3 runs to 13 residues. The CDR3 loop reads CASSLGQVTEAFF. The CDR3 DNA is TGTGCCAGCAGCTTGGGACAGGTCACTGAAGCTTTCTTT.

This clonotype was counted between two and nine times. The chain has TRBV5-1 and TRBJ2-7, with 10 bases aligning to TRBD2. Germline V gene data show CDR1 as SGHRS and CDR2 as YFSETQ. Trimming at V came to 0 bases and at J to 2 bases, leaving 8 bases not matched to a gene. The CDR3 has 17 residues. CDR3 region: CASSLARTSGQAYEQYF. CDR3 DNA sequence: TGCGCCAGCAGCTTGGCCCGGACTAGCGGACAGGCCTACGAGCAGTACTTC.

The chain couples TRBV9 to TRBJ2-3; 7 bases fit TRBD2. This CDR3 is built from 16 residues. Trimming cost V 0 bases and J 0 bases; bases outside gene matches: 4. CDR1 and CDR2 (germline): SGDLS, YYNGEE. In DNA, the CDR3 is TGTGCCAGCAGCGTAGCAAGCGGGATTAGCACAGATACGCAGTATTTT. It specifies CASSVASGISTDTQYF.

This clonotype appeared a single time. The V call is TRBV11-2, the J call TRBJ2-3; 11 bases are shared with TRBD2. CDR3 size: 18 residues. The V gene's germline CDR1 is SGHAT and CDR2 FQNNGV. The junction had 11 bases not matched to a gene; V was cut back by 5 bases and J by 1 base. CDR3 in DNA: TGTGCCAGCAGCCTTGGACTAGCGGGCGGGACCGGCACAGATACGCAGTATTTT. Its protein product is CASSLGLAGGTGTDTQYF.

Only a few counts were recorded for this clonotype. V is TRBV20-1 and J is TRBJ2-7, with TRBD1 identical over 10 bases. Germline values: CDR1 DFQATT, CDR2 SNEGSKA (reference sequence). The junction had 9 bases not matched to a gene; V was cut back by 8 bases and J by 5 bases. This CDR3 has 13 residues. The CDR3 nucleotides are TGCAGTACGCCGGGACAGGGGTTCCACGAGCAGTACTTC. This codes for CSTPGQGFHEQYF.

This clonotype has at least ten counts. CDR3 region: CASSADQGVSPLHF. CDR3 bases: TGTGCCAGCAGCGCGGATCAGGGGGTCTCACCCCTCCACTTT. The rearrangement links TRBV9 to TRBJ1-6; 7 bases agree with TRBD1. The germline V gene encodes CDR1 SGDLS and CDR2 YYNGEE. The V gene end was trimmed by 3 bases and the J gene end by 10 bases; junction bases not matched to a gene: 7. The CDR3 has 14 amino acids.

The V gene is TRBV29-1, the J gene TRBJ1-2; 7 positions agree with TRBD1. Germline V lookup: CDR1 SQVTM, CDR2 ANQGSEA. The junction had 4 bases not matched to a gene; V was cut back by 2 bases and J by 4 bases. CDR3 size: 13 residues. CDR3 region: CSVERAGGYGYTF. CDR3 nucleotides: TGCAGCGTTGAACGGGCAGGGGGCTATGGCTACACCTTC. Filled out from reference TRBV29-1 and TRBJ1-2, the complete variable domain reads SAVISQKPSRDICQRGTSLTIQCQVDSQVTMMFWYRQQPGQSLTLIATANQGSEATYESGFVIDKFPISRPNLTFSTLTVSNMSPEDSSIYLCSVERAGGYGYTFGSGTRLTVV.

The V call is TRBV3-1, the J call TRBJ2-5, with D perhaps assigned TRBD1 or TRBD2 (5 bases each). Germline CDR1 LGHDT, CDR2 YNNKEL (reference sequence). Trimming left V 6 bases short and J 9 bases short, with 11 bases between. The CDR3 is made up of 11 amino acids. The CDR3 sequence: CASSRDAAQYF. DNA for the CDR3: TGTGCCAGCAGTCGGGACGCCGCCCAGTACTTC.

This clonotype was seen repeatedly, ten times or more. The chain has TRBV24-1 and TRBJ2-7; D is possibly TRBD1 (6 bases). CDR1 is KGHDR, CDR2 SFDVKD, per germline. The CDR3 extends over 13 amino acids. Trimming pared 3 bases from V and 6 bases from J, leaving 11 bases between. CDR3 loop: CATSDVGGVEQYF. In DNA form, the CDR3 reads TGTGCCACCAGTGATGTTGGGGGCGTCGAGCAGTACTTC.

This clonotype was detected only a few times. The CDR3 protein is CASSQVPGAGEQYF. For the CDR3, the DNA is TGCGCCAGCAGCCAAGTCCCGGGGGCGGGCGAGCAGTACTTC. This chain links TRBV4-1 with TRBJ2-7; D tentatively reads TRBD1 or TRBD2 (6 bases each). Germline CDR1 MGHRA, CDR2 YSYEKL. This CDR3 is 14 amino acids long. V was pared by 1 base and J by 6 bases, with 13 bases between.

J is TRBJ2-5 and V is TRBV4-1; D might be TRBD1 or TRBD2, each matching 5 bases. The CDR3 has 14 residues. V lost 2 bases, J lost 5 bases, and 12 bases lay in between. CDR1 is MGHRA and CDR2 is YSYEKL in the germline V gene. For the CDR3, the DNA is TGCGCCAGCAGCCAAACCGGGACCACCGAGACCCAGTACTTC. It yields the protein CASSQTGTTETQYF.

The V and J genes are TRBV29-1 and TRBJ1-5, with D possibly matching TRBD1 (5 bases). The CDR3 is 13 residues long. Trimming removed 6 bases from V and 3 bases from J, with 12 bases in between. CDR1 and CDR2 (germline): SQVTM, ANQGSEA. The CDR3 DNA is TGCAGCGTGTCCGGGGACTACAATCAGCCCCAGCATTTT. As protein: CSVSGDYNQPQHF.

V is TRBV12-3 or TRBV12-4 and J is TRBJ1-1; TRBD1 agrees at 9 bases. V lost 3 bases and J lost 6; bases outside the gene matches: 5. The CDR3 is 14 amino acids. The CDR3 DNA is TGTGCCAGCAGTTTCTCCCGACAGGGGGCTGAAGCTTTCTTT. Residues: CASSFSRQGAEAFF.

This clonotype was seen many times. The chain employs TRBV7-2 and TRBJ2-7, with no clear D. The CDR3 has 17 amino acids. Trimming shortened V by 10 bases and J by 6 bases, and 31 bases separated the two germline ends. Per germline, CDR1 SGHTA and CDR2 FQGNSA. The CDR3 DNA is TGTGCCAAAAAAACTAAGGCGGCGAATGTTACCCCCCTCGAGCAGTACTTC. Its translation is CAKKTKAANVTPLEQYF.

This clonotype was seen a handful of times. The V call is TRBV27, the J call TRBJ2-7; the match to TRBD2 covers 9 bases. Germline CDR1 is MNHEY and CDR2 is SMNVEV (reference sequence). J lost 5 bases, V lost 3 bases, and 2 bases had no gene match. This CDR3 contains 13 residues. The CDR3 bases are TGTGCCAGCAGTTTCGGGACTAGCAACGAGCAGTACTTC. Translation: CASSFGTSNEQYF.

The genes are TRBV27 and TRBJ2-5, with TRBD1 identical over 8 bases. Germline CDR1 reads MNHEY; CDR2 reads SMNVEV (reference sequence). V lost 5 bases, J lost 4 bases, and 6 bases stayed unmatched. CDR3 size: 14 residues. Here the CDR3 DNA reads TGTGCCAGCAGTCCCAGGGGGCTGAGAGAGACCCAGTACTTC. It specifies CASSPRGLRETQYF.

V gene TRBV5-6 combines with J gene TRBJ1-5; no firm D call. V shed 0 bases and J shed 0 bases, with 16 bases lying between them. CDR1 and CDR2 (germline): SGHDT, YYEEEE. The CDR3 totals 18 residues. This CDR3 is CASSLDGGLGYSNQPQHF. The CDR3 region has the DNA TGTGCCAGCAGCTTGGACGGAGGGTTGGGATATAGCAATCAGCCCCAGCATTTT.

This clonotype was seen a few times. The CDR3 here is CASSIMGDSREQYF. The CDR3 nucleotides read TGTGCCAGTAGTATAATGGGGGACTCTAGGGAGCAGTACTTC. The chain is built from TRBV19 and TRBJ2-7; tentative D call: TRBD2 (6 bases). This CDR3 contains 14 residues. The germline CDR1 and CDR2 sequences are LNHDA and SQIVND (reference sequence). With 2 bases removed from V and 7 bases from J, the gap between germline ends came to 15 bases.